This TCR beta chain was identified in a study of T cell repertoires in cytomegalovirus infection. In the study overall: The public TCR beta signatures pointed to both CMV infection and matching HLA type. Regarding the study as a whole: Cumulated frequencies of public TCR beta families served to identify carriers of CMV plus the relevant HLA. Ex vivo responses were dominated by HLA-C-restricted CMV-specific TCR beta clonotypes.

A note on this clonotype: Its antigen remains unknown.

One entry per CDR3 protein, called by TCRdb with MiXCR from the reads. This table holds 500,000 to 600,000 distinct CDR3 sequences, about 15% found once. The sample consisted of CD8+ T cells from PBMCs. This TCR was recovered from a human donor in good health (CMV status not recorded). Some clones in this sample may be carry-over from other donors' samples.

In DNA, the CDR3 is TGTGCCAGCAGTTTGGCTATCTATAGCATCTCTGGAAACACCATATATTTT. It is translated as CASSLAIYSISGNTIYF. This chain links TRBV12-3 or TRBV12-4 with TRBJ1-3; unclear D gene. With 3 bases removed from V and 0 bases from J, the gap between germline ends came to 15 bases. This CDR3 spans 17 amino acids.